The 31 T cell receptor beta chains given below trace back to one sample, sequenced in a study of radiotherapy plus CTLA-4 blockade in lung cancer. Using immunoSEQ multiplex PCR, the repertoire was profiled, and TCRdb retains in-frame clones only, with some absent. The data hold tens of thousands of clones, with approximately 82% observed a single time. The specimen was peripheral blood, collected from a patient treated with radiotherapy plus ipilimumab. All receptors derive from a human donor with non-small cell lung cancer who had stable disease on radiotherapy plus ipilimumab.

The genes are TRBV15 and TRBJ2-3; the D gene is possibly TRBD2 (5 bases). Germline lookup yields CDR1 LNHNV and CDR2 YYDKDF (reference sequence). The CDR3 loop spans 21 amino acids. Trimming removed 3 bases from V and 0 bases from J, with 28 bases in between. The CDR3 region has the DNA TGTGCCACCAGCAGCGTAGTGCCTTTTACGGGGTATTCCACTAGCACAGATACGCAGTATTTT. Translated: CATSSVVPFTGYSTSTDTQYF.

This clone came up once. This rearrangement joins TRBV7-9 to TRBJ1-2, with TRBD1 identical over 12 bases. J gave up 8 bases and V 8 bases, and 9 bases lay outside the gene matches. CDR3 length: 14 amino acids. Germline V gives CDR1 SEHNR, CDR2 FQNEAQ (reference sequence). Here the CDR3 reads CASETGQGADGYTF. DNA for the CDR3: TGTGCCAGCGAAACGGGACAGGGGGCAGACGGCTACACCTTC.

The J gene is TRBJ1-2, the V gene TRBV6-5; the D gene is possibly TRBD1 (5 bases). Trimming took 8 bases from V and 10 from J, leaving 14 bases between them. CDR1 and CDR2 (germline): MNHEY, SVGAGI. There are 11 residues in the CDR3. CDR3 bases: TGTGCCAGCTCCCAGGACACGGCCTACACCTTC. It is translated as CASSQDTAYTF.

This clone was observed a handful of times. The genes are TRBV2 and TRBJ2-7, with D perhaps matching TRBD1 (6 bases). CDR1 and CDR2 from the germline V gene are SNHLY and FYNNEI. V was clipped by 4 bases and J by 2 bases, with 12 bases between them. The CDR3 loop spans 14 amino acids. CDR3 sequence reads: CASSVGDKAYEQYV. As DNA, the CDR3 is TGTGCCAGCAGTGTTGGGGACAAAGCCTACGAGCAGTACGTC.

In this sample, this clone turned up once. This chain uses TRBV11-3 with TRBJ2-1, with D perhaps matching TRBD1 (6 bases). The CDR3 is 17 residues long. Trimming removed 0 bases at V and 0 bases at J, with 12 bases between. The V gene's germline CDR1 is SGHNT and CDR2 YENEEA. The CDR3, as DNA: TGTGCCAGCAGCTTAGAAGGAGGACAGCCCTCCTACAATGAGCAGTTCTTC. This codes for CASSLEGGQPSYNEQFF.

The chain links TRBV30 to TRBJ1-2; tentative D call: TRBD1 (6 bases). V was clipped by 3 bases and J by 4 bases, with 15 bases between them. CDR3 size: 14 residues. Germline loops: CDR1 GTSNPN, CDR2 SVGIG (reference sequence). The CDR3 sequence: CAWRGNRVGYGYTF. CDR3 DNA sequence: TGTGCCTGGAGGGGCAACAGGGTGGGCTATGGCTACACCTTC.

CDR3 in amino acids: CAWSVKLSSSYEQYF. CDR3 coding DNA: TGTGCCTGGAGTGTAAAACTCTCGAGCTCCTACGAGCAGTACTTC. This rearrangement joins TRBV30 to TRBJ2-7; D is uncertain. This CDR3 is built from 15 residues. The V and J ends lost 0 bases and 0 bases respectively, with 12 bases between them. Germline V lookup: CDR1 GTSNPN, CDR2 SVGIG (reference sequence).

This clone was counted only a few times. This chain links TRBV10-3 with TRBJ1-6; unclear D gene. Trimming left V 0 bases short and J 7 bases short, with 10 bases between. CDR1 ENHRY and CDR2 SYGVKD come from the germline V gene. This CDR3 has 15 amino acids. Here the CDR3 reads CAISESPGSNSPLHF. The CDR3 DNA reads TGTGCCATCAGTGAGTCGCCGGGGTCCAATTCACCCCTCCACTTT.

This clone was seen only a few times. The V call is TRBV10-3, the J call TRBJ2-7, with 9 bases matching TRBD1. Germline assignment: CDR1 ENHRY and CDR2 SYGVKD. The CDR3 is made up of 13 amino acids. V gave up 4 bases and J gave up 7 bases; unmatched junction bases: 5. The CDR3 nucleotides read TGTGCCATCAGTGGAGGGACAGGGAAGGAGCAGTACGTC. Encoded protein: CAISGGTGKEQYV.

The chain carries TRBV6-8 and TRBJ1-5, with D maybe TRBD1 (6 bases). This CDR3 contains 14 residues. In germline, CDR1 is MNHGY, CDR2 SAAAGT. V dropped 5 bases and J dropped 6 bases, with 14 bases sitting between them. The CDR3 region is CASSPGQVVQPQHF. The CDR3 region has the DNA TGTGCCAGCAGTCCGGGACAAGTGGTTCAGCCCCAGCATTTT.

The CDR3 here is CASSLSGSGNTEAFF. The CDR3, as DNA: TGTGCCAGCAGTTTATCGGGGTCGGGGAACACTGAAGCTTTCTTT. V and J are TRBV27 and TRBJ1-1, with no clear D. The ends were cut back, 0 bases at V and 1 base at J, with 9 bases in the middle. CDR1 MNHEY and CDR2 SMNVEV come from the germline V gene (reference sequence). The CDR3 is 15 amino acids.

This rearrangement joins TRBV10-3 to TRBJ1-2; D remains unclear. The CDR3 has 17 residues. Trimming pared 7 bases from V and 2 bases from J, leaving 23 bases between. Germline values: CDR1 ENHRY, CDR2 SYGVKD. The CDR3 reads CAITDRHTEGRNYGYTF. CDR3 in DNA: TGTGCCATCACCGACCGACATACTGAAGGAAGAAACTATGGCTACACCTTC.

The chain uses TRBV9 and TRBJ1-6; D gene uncertain. Trimming shortened V by 4 bases and J by 7 bases, and 15 bases separated the two germline ends. The CDR3 loop spans 15 amino acids. The germline CDR1 and CDR2 sequences are SGDLS and YYNGEE. The CDR3 loop reads CASSKTGSRNSPLHF. The DNA of the CDR3 is TGTGCCAGCAGCAAGACCGGGAGTCGGAATTCACCCCTCCACTTT.

The V gene is TRBV18, the J gene TRBJ2-4; D perhaps matches TRBD1 (6 bases). CDR3 length: 14 amino acids. Trimming removed 3 bases at V and 7 bases at J, with 13 bases between. The germline CDR1 and CDR2 sequences are KGHSH and LQKENI. CDR3 coding DNA: TGTGCCAGCTCACCCAACAGGGCCGAGAACATTCAGTACTTC. Translating it yields CASSPNRAENIQYF.

V gene TRBV10-2 combines with J gene TRBJ2-7; tentatively, D is TRBD2 (5 bases). Germline V lookup: CDR1 WSHSY, CDR2 SAAADI. This CDR3 has 13 residues. Between the trimmed V and J ends, which lost 2 bases and 3 bases, there was a span of 8 bases. The CDR3 region is CASSEVGDYEQYV. The CDR3 DNA is TGCGCCAGCAGTGAGGTGGGAGACTACGAGCAGTACGTC.

The J gene is TRBJ1-2, the V gene TRBV6-5, with a tentative D call TRBD1 (6 bases). Trimming took 4 bases from V and 5 from J, leaving 20 bases between them. This CDR3 is built from 16 residues. Germline V gene sequence: CDR1 MNHEY, CDR2 SVGAGI. The CDR3 bases are TGTGCCAGCAGTTCTCCGACAGGATCGGGAGGTTATGGCTACACCTTC. This sequence encodes CASSSPTGSGGYGYTF.

The gene calls are TRBV19 and TRBJ2-3; 8 bases are shared with TRBD1. The J segment lost 6 bases and the V segment lost 4 bases, leaving 3 bases of the junction unmatched. This CDR3 spans 13 amino acids. Germline assignment: CDR1 LNHDA and CDR2 SQIVND (reference sequence). The CDR3 region has the DNA TGTGCCAGTAGTAGGGGACAGGCTGATACGCAGTATTTT. It encodes CASSRGQADTQYF.

The J gene is TRBJ2-4, the V gene TRBV27; a possible D gene is TRBD1 (6 bases). This CDR3 has 13 residues. Trimming removed 9 bases from V and 7 bases from J, with 16 bases in between. Germline CDR1 MNHEY, CDR2 SMNVEV (reference sequence). This chain's CDR3 is CASAGAVRNIQYF. CDR3 DNA sequence: TGTGCCAGTGCAGGGGCAGTTCGGAACATTCAGTACTTC.

CDR3 bases: TGTGCCAGCAGCTTGGCATGGGCGGGGGCTTTCTTT. This sequence encodes CASSLAWAGAFF. The chain employs TRBV5-6 and TRBJ1-1; no clear D. The CDR3 runs 12 residues. Germline V gene lookup returns CDR1 SGHDT and CDR2 YYEEEE. V was trimmed by 0 bases and J by 11 bases, leaving 11 bases between them.

The CDR3 spells CASSRVGSKVDEQFF. The CDR3 nucleotides read TGTGCCAGCAGCCGGGTGGGGTCCAAAGTCGATGAGCAGTTCTTC. This chain uses TRBV6-1 with TRBJ2-1; D remains unclear. Trimming took 6 bases from V and 8 from J, leaving 20 bases between them. CDR1 is MNHNS and CDR2 is SASEGT in the germline V gene. The CDR3 is 15 amino acids.

The rearrangement links TRBV6-1 to TRBJ2-1, with a possible D match to TRBD1 (6 bases). Germline V lookup: CDR1 MNHNS, CDR2 SASEGT. The CDR3 is made up of 14 amino acids. The V end was cut by 5 bases, the J end by 4 bases, with 12 bases between. The chain's CDR3 is CASSPLQGYNEQFF. CDR3 nucleotide sequence: TGTGCCAGCAGTCCCCTGCAGGGGTACAATGAGCAGTTCTTC.

This clone was picked up one time. The J gene is TRBJ1-5, the V gene TRBV7-2; the D gene is possibly TRBD1 (5 bases). Germline-derived CDR1 and CDR2 are SGHTA and FQGNSA. V lost 5 bases to trimming and J lost 4 bases, with 15 bases between them. The CDR3 has 15 amino acids. This CDR3 reads CASSPSGPLNQPQHF. DNA for the CDR3: TGTGCCAGCAGCCCATCGGGGCCCTTAAATCAGCCCCAGCATTTT.

This chain links TRBV5-1 with TRBJ2-7; 9 nucleotides match TRBD1. Trimming took 4 bases from V and 6 from J; bases not matched to a gene: 8. This CDR3 has 14 amino acids. Germline values: CDR1 SGHRS, CDR2 YFSETQ. Here the CDR3 DNA reads TGCGCCAGCAGCCCGTCCGGGACAGGGCGCGAGCAGTACTTC. This sequence encodes CASSPSGTGREQYF. The entire variable domain, with the rest obtained from reference TRBV5-1 and TRBJ2-7, is as follows: KAGVTQTPRYLIKTRGQQVTLSCSPISGHRSVSWYQQTPGQGLQFLFEYFSETQRNKGNFPGRFSGRQFSNSRSEMNVSTLELGDSALYLCASSPSGTGREQYFGPGTRLTVT.

The chain is built from TRBV5-1 and TRBJ2-7; 8 nucleotides match TRBD1. Germline V lookup: CDR1 SGHRS, CDR2 YFSETQ. The CDR3 extends over 14 amino acids. The V gene end was trimmed by 4 bases and the J gene end by 1 base; junction bases not matched to a gene: 4. This CDR3 is CASSAGDRSYEQYF. The CDR3, as DNA: TGCGCCAGCAGCGCCGGGGACAGGTCCTACGAGCAGTACTTC.

The J gene is TRBJ2-7, the V gene TRBV18; 10 bases agree with TRBD1. The CDR3 consists of 15 residues. The germline CDR1 and CDR2 sequences are KGHSH and LQKENI. Trimming removed 3 bases from V and 2 bases from J; junction bases left unmatched: 4. The CDR3 reads CASSPGGTGAYEQYF. CDR3 DNA: TGTGCCAGCTCACCGGGCGGGACAGGGGCCTACGAGCAGTACTTC.

This clone appeared a few times. The rearrangement uses TRBV10-3 and TRBJ1-2, with D perhaps matching TRBD1 (6 bases). The V end was cut by 2 bases, the J end by 4 bases, with 14 bases between. This CDR3 has 15 amino acids. Germline CDR1 and CDR2: ENHRY and SYGVKD. CDR3 sequence (DNA): TGTGCCATCAGTGAGACAGGGAAGGAGGGCTATGGCTACACCTTC. Translated, it gives CAISETGKEGYGYTF.

This sequence joins TRBV18 and TRBJ1-2; D is unclear. The germline gives CDR1 KGHSH, CDR2 LQKENI. Trimming cost V 1 base and J 1 base, with 13 bases left between them. The length of the CDR3 is 16 residues. For the CDR3, the DNA is TGTGCCAGCTCACCACGCGTGGCAGGCATTAACTATGGCTACACCTTC. Translated, it gives CASSPRVAGINYGYTF.

The CDR3 region has the DNA TGTGCCAGCTCACCGTCACTAGCGGGGGGCAATGAGCAGTTCTTC. It is translated as CASSPSLAGGNEQFF. V and J are TRBV18 and TRBJ2-1; 12 bases are shared with TRBD2. Germline CDR1 reads KGHSH; CDR2 reads LQKENI. J lost 6 bases, V lost 3 bases, and 3 bases had no gene match. CDR3 length: 15 amino acids.

The J gene is TRBJ1-1, the V gene TRBV6-1, with 10 nucleotides matching TRBD1. Trimming took 6 bases from V and 6 from J; bases not matched to a gene: 7. There are 14 residues in the CDR3. Germline V gene lookup returns CDR1 MNHNS and CDR2 SASEGT. CDR3 in amino acids: CASSETGGRAEAFF. The CDR3 DNA reads TGTGCCAGCAGCGAGACAGGGGGCAGGGCTGAAGCTTTCTTT.

The rearrangement uses TRBV4-2 and TRBJ2-7, with D possibly called TRBD1 or TRBD2 (6 bases each). The germline V gene has CDR1 LGHNA and CDR2 YNFKEQ. The CDR3 consists of 16 residues. The V end was cut by 0 bases, the J end by 0 bases, with 12 bases between. The CDR3 DNA is TGTGCCAGCAGCCAAGATCTTAGGGGGGCCTCCTACGAGCAGTACTTC. Amino acids: CASSQDLRGASYEQYF.

The chain carries TRBV4-2 and TRBJ2-6, with D uncertain. Germline assignment: CDR1 LGHNA and CDR2 YNFKEQ. Trimming stripped 0 bases from V and 0 bases from J, with 12 bases between. This CDR3 has 18 residues. The CDR3 spells CASSQELGLNSGANVLTF. CDR3 coding DNA: TGTGCCAGCAGCCAAGAGCTGGGATTGAACTCTGGGGCCAACGTCCTGACTTTC.